One and the same sample provided the 2 T cell receptor beta chains below, sequenced in a study of monozygotic twins with inflammatory bowel disease. TCRdb reprocessed the 5' RACE reads, with one entry per CDR3 protein and no DNA. The repertoire table contains 300,000 to 400,000 distinct CDR3 sequences. Sequencing used blood. These receptors all stem from a human donor with ulcerative colitis or Crohn's disease, or a healthy co-twin of an affected twin (not recorded which).

V and J are TRBV6-2 or TRBV6-3 and TRBJ2-7; TCRdb selects TRBD1, and the lack of DNA leaves this call unchecked. Germline values: CDR1 MNHEY, CDR2 SVGEGT. This CDR3 has 12 amino acids. CDR3: CASTMTVYEQYF.

This chain connects TRBV7-2 to TRBJ2-5; the D call of TRBD1 rests on TCRdb alone, since no DNA is present to check it. Germline CDR1 and CDR2: SGHTA and FQGNSA. The CDR3 consists of 15 residues. The chain's CDR3 is CASSLGAGHGETQYF.